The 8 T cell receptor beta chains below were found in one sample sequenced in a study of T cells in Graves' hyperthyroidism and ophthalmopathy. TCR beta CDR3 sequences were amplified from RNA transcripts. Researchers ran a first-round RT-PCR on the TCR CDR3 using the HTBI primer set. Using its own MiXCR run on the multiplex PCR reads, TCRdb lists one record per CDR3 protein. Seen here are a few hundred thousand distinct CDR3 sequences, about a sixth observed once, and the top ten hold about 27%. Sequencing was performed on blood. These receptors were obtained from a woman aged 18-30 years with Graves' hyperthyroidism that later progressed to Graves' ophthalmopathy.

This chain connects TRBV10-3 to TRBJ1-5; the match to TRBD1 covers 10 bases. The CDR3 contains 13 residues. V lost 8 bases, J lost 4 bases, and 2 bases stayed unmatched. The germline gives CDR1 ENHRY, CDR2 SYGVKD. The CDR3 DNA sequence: TGTGCCATCGGGACAGGGGCAAATCAGCCCCAGCATTTT. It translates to CAIGTGANQPQHF.

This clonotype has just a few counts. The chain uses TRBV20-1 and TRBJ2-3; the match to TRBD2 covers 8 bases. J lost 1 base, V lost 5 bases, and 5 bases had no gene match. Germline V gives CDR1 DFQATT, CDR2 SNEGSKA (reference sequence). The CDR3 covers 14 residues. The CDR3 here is CSASGRAGTDTQYF. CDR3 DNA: TGCAGTGCTTCCGGGAGGGCCGGCACAGATACGCAGTATTTT.

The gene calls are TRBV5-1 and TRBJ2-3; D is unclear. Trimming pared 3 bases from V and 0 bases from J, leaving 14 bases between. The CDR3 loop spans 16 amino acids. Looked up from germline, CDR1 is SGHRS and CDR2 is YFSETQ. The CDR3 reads CASSYPRDLSTDTQYF. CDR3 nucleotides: TGCGCCAGCAGCTACCCCCGTGACCTTAGCACAGATACGCAGTATTTT.

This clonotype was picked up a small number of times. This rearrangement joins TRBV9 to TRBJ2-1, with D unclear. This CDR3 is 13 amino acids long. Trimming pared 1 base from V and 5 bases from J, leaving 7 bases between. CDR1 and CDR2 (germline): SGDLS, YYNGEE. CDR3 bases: TGTGCCAGCAGCGTATCTAAACACAATGAGCAGTTCTTC. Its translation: CASSVSKHNEQFF.

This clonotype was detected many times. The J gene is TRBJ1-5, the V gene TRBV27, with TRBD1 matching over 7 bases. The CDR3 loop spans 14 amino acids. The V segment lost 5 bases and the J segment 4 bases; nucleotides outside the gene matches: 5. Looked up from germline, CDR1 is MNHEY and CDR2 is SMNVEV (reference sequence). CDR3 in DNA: TGTGCCAGCAGTGCCAGGGGGGTAAATCAGCCCCAGCATTTT. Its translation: CASSARGVNQPQHF.

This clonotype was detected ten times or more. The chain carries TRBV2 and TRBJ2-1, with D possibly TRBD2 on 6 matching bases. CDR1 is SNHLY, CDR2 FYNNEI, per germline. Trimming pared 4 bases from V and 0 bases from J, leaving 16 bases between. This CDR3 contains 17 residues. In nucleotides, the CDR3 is TGTGCCAGCAGTGTAAGTAGTAGGGACTCCTCCTACAATGAGCAGTTCTTC. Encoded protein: CASSVSSRDSSYNEQFF.

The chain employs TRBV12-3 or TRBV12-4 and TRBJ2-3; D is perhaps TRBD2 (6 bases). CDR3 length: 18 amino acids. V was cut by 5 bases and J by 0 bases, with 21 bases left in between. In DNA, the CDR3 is TGTGCCAGCAGTGCCGGGACTTACAAAATAACTAGCACAGATACGCAGTATTTT. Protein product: CASSAGTYKITSTDTQYF.

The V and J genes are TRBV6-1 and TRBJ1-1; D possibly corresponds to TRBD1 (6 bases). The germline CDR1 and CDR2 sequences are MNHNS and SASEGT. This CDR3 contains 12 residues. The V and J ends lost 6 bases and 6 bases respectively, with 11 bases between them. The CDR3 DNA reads TGTGCCAGCAGAAACAGGGCCGCTGAAGCTTTCTTT. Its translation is CASRNRAAEAFF.